The T cell receptor beta chain described here comes from a study of control samples from healthy donors and cancer patients. Method: immunoSEQ multiplex PCR; TCRdb's copy keeps in-frame clones and lacks some. Here the sample spans 150,000 or so clones, 85% to 95% being singletons. The specimen was PBMCs. The receptor's source is a man in his sixties with colorectal cancer.

CDR3 in DNA: TGTGCCACCAGCCCGGGAGGGGCCGAGAACACTGAAGCTTTCTTT. It specifies CATSPGGAENTEAFF. The chain combines TRBV24-1 with TRBJ1-1; TRBD1 might be the D (5 bases). The germline V gene has CDR1 KGHDR and CDR2 SFDVKD. V was cut by 7 bases and J by 1 base, with 15 bases left in between. The CDR3 extends over 15 amino acids.